This T cell receptor beta chain is from a study of blood T cell repertoires in COVID-19. Overall study: Spain, Italy and the United States supplied samples that represented acute and convalescent COVID-19.

Germline CDR1 is LNHDA and CDR2 is SQIVND (reference sequence). The CDR3 is 14 residues long. Trimming pared 6 bases from V and 7 bases from J, leaving 16 bases between. Only in-frame clones appear in the TCRdb table, and some are missing; sequencing was by immunoSEQ multiplex PCR. The table has about 270,000 clones, about 87% seen once; the top ten hold about 4%. The study assigned cohorts using participant-reported clinical history. Source material: PBMCs or T cells enriched from blood (not recorded which). This clonotype originated in a young woman with acute COVID-19. This chain links TRBV19 with TRBJ2-1; TRBD2 is a possible D gene (5 bases). CDR3 sequence (DNA): TGTGCCAGTAGCAGCCAGCGGAGGTGGAATGAGCAGTTCTTC. Protein sequence: CASSSQRRWNEQFF.